Listed here are 16 T cell receptor beta chains from one sample, sequenced in a study of T cell repertoires in cytomegalovirus infection. Each CDR3 protein gets one entry after TCRdb re-called the reads with MiXCR. The table shows approximately 500,000 distinct CDR3 sequences, with 11% occurring only once. Input material: PBMCs. Receptor source: a human donor in good health (CMV status not recorded). Some clones in this sample may be carry-over from other donors' samples.

This clonotype was seen ten or more times. This chain uses TRBV2 with TRBJ2-7, with D tentatively TRBD1 (6 bases). V was cut by 1 base and J by 4 bases, with 11 bases left in between. Germline CDR1 SNHLY, CDR2 FYNNEI. The CDR3 has 14 residues. DNA for the CDR3: TGTGCCAGCAGTGAAGAACGACAGGAGTACGAGCAGTACTTC. Translated: CASSEERQEYEQYF.

The chain employs TRBV20-1 and TRBJ1-2, with TRBD1 matching 7 bases. Germline loops: CDR1 DFQATT, CDR2 SNEGSKA (reference sequence). The CDR3 has 12 amino acids. V was clipped by 3 bases and J by 5 bases; unmatched bases: 3. The CDR3 DNA follows: TGCAGTGCTAGCGGCAGGGGGTATGGCTACACCTTC. Protein sequence: CSASGRGYGYTF.

This clonotype was picked up many times. The chain combines TRBV5-1 with TRBJ2-1, with D possibly being TRBD2 (5 bases). The CDR3 is 12 residues long. V lost 2 bases and J lost 8, with 8 bases in between. The germline gives CDR1 SGHRS, CDR2 YFSETQ. The CDR3 here is CASSFTGDEQFF. The CDR3 DNA reads TGCGCCAGCAGCTTTACCGGGGATGAGCAGTTCTTC.

This clonotype was recorded at least ten times. The junction does not match germline at one end; this may be a read error. The chain joins TRBV7-9 to TRBJ2-5; tentative D call: TRBD2 (7 bases). The germline CDR1 and CDR2 sequences are SEHNR and FQNEAQ (reference sequence). The CDR3 sequence is 18 residues long. The CDR3 DNA sequence: TGTGCCAGCAGCTCAACGGGGACAAGCGGGGAGATCCAAGAGACCCGGTACTTC. It yields the protein CASSSTGTSGEIQETRYF.

This clonotype has a count of ten or more. V and J are TRBV19 and TRBJ2-1; 8 nucleotides match TRBD1. The CDR3 spans 15 residues. CDR1 is LNHDA and CDR2 is SQIVND in the germline V gene (reference sequence). V lost 7 bases, J lost 0 bases, and 5 bases stayed unmatched. CDR3 loop: CASNPTGASYNEQFF. The CDR3 DNA follows: TGTGCCAGTAACCCGACAGGGGCCTCCTACAATGAGCAGTTCTTC.

This clonotype was seen at least ten times. V is TRBV19 and J is TRBJ1-6, with D possibly TRBD1 on 6 matching bases. The V end was cut by 6 bases, the J end by 8 bases, with 11 bases between. CDR3 length: 13 residues. Looked up from germline, CDR1 is LNHDA and CDR2 is SQIVND (reference sequence). The CDR3 DNA reads as TGTGCCAGTAGACAGGGCATCGATTCACCCCTCCACTTT. Translated: CASRQGIDSPLHF. Looking up the rest from reference TRBV19 and TRBJ1-6 gives the full variable domain: DGGITQSPKYLFRKEGQNVTLSCEQNLNHDAMYWYRQDPGQGLRLIYYSQIVNDFQKGDIAEGYSVSREKKESFPLTVTSAQKNPTAFYLCASRQGIDSPLHFGNGTRLTVT.

In the case of this clonotype: A much larger clone is a single base away; this may be a read error. This chain uses TRBV15 with TRBJ2-1, with D perhaps matching TRBD2 (5 bases). The CDR3 is 17 residues long. Per the germline V gene, CDR1 is LNHNV and CDR2 is YYDKDF (reference sequence). The CDR3 spells CATSSRREPSSYDEQFF. The CDR3 nucleotides are TGTGCCACCAGCAGCCGCCGGGAACCGAGCTCCTACGATGAGCAGTTCTTC.

This clonotype was seen many times. The CDR3 DNA sequence: TGTGCTAGTGGTTTGGGGTACACGGATGGGCGGGATACGCAGTATTTT. Encoded protein: CASGLGYTDGRDTQYF. V is TRBV12-5 and J is TRBJ2-3; D uncertain. There are 16 residues in the CDR3. Germline V gene lookup returns CDR1 LGHNT and CDR2 FRNRAP. Trimming cost V 1 base and J 6 bases, with 17 bases left between them.

Many counts were recorded for this clonotype. The rearrangement uses TRBV13 and TRBJ2-7; D might be TRBD2 (6 bases). CDR1 and CDR2 from the germline V gene are PRHDT and FYEKMQ (reference sequence). The germline V and J ends were trimmed by 5 bases and 3 bases, with 14 bases remaining between them. The CDR3 covers 14 residues. CDR3 region: CASSLGTLGYEQYF. The CDR3 DNA sequence: TGTGCCAGCAGCCTCGGGACTCTCGGCTACGAGCAGTACTTC.

The rearrangement links TRBV5-4 to TRBJ2-7, with D maybe TRBD1 (6 bases). Trimming removed 3 bases from V and 4 bases from J, with 11 bases in between. In germline, CDR1 is SGHNT, CDR2 YYREEE (reference sequence). The CDR3 length is 13 residues. The CDR3 DNA sequence: TGTGCCAGCAGCTCCGGGACACAATACGAGCAGTACTTC. Protein sequence: CASSSGTQYEQYF.

This clonotype came up many times. The chain links TRBV18 to TRBJ1-6; D call uncertain. The CDR3 covers 17 residues. V shed 3 bases and J shed 4 bases, with 16 bases lying between them. CDR1 is KGHSH and CDR2 is LQKENI in the germline V gene. The CDR3 nucleotides read TGTGCCAGCTCACCGGAGGGTGCGCAGTCATATAATTCACCCCTCCACTTT. It yields the protein CASSPEGAQSYNSPLHF.

This clonotype was found a few times. The chain recombines TRBV28 with TRBJ1-1; D is perhaps TRBD1 (6 bases). Trimming took 2 bases from V and 10 from J, leaving 11 bases between them. This CDR3 has 12 amino acids. Germline CDR1 and CDR2: MDHEN and SYDVKM. The CDR3 DNA reads TGTGCCAGCAGTTTAGTGGGGGCACGAGCTTTCTTT. Translation: CASSLVGARAFF.

This clonotype was observed many times. The V and J genes are TRBV12-3 or TRBV12-4 and TRBJ1-1; unclear D gene. The V end was cut by 6 bases, the J end by 1 base, with 6 bases between. The CDR3 is 12 amino acids. In DNA form, the CDR3 reads TGTGCCAGCAGACTGAGGAACACTGAAGCTTTCTTT. It yields the protein CASRLRNTEAFF.

This chain links TRBV29-1 with TRBJ2-3, with 7 bases that match TRBD2. The CDR3 is 14 amino acids. V gave up 5 bases and J gave up 0 bases; unmatched junction bases: 5. Germline lookup yields CDR1 SQVTM and CDR2 ANQGSEA. CDR3 region: CSVKRGLSTDTQYF. CDR3 coding DNA: TGCAGCGTTAAGCGGGGTCTAAGCACAGATACGCAGTATTTT.

This clonotype was observed at least ten times. The chain has TRBV28 and TRBJ2-1; TRBD2 aligns across 9 bases. J was trimmed by 7 bases and V by 3 bases; bases with no gene match: 13. The CDR3 sequence is 17 residues long. Germline V gene data show CDR1 as MDHEN and CDR2 as SYDVKM. The CDR3, as DNA: TGTGCCAGCAGTTTCCGATTAGGGGCGGGAGGGTCGAATGAGCAGTTCTTC. Translation: CASSFRLGAGGSNEQFF.

This clonotype was seen many times. Germline is not matched at one junction end, which may reflect a read error. The chain joins TRBV20-1 to TRBJ2-1; possibly TRBD2 for D (5 bases). This CDR3 has 14 amino acids. CDR1 is DFQATT and CDR2 is SNEGSKA in the germline V gene (reference sequence). Written as DNA, the CDR3 is TGCAGTGCGAGAGAGGGCGGGCTACACAATGAGCAGTTCTTC. This gives the protein CSAREGGLHNEQFF.